One T cell receptor beta chain is described in this entry. Its specificity is unknown. The source of the sample is a study of beta chain features in type 1 diabetes. Study information: The patients were much like the healthy donors in age, gender and cell yields. General study findings and limits: Any PCR bias toward short templates would affect both groups alike. Diminished insertions and augmented deletions at VDJ junctions characterized type 1 diabetes patients.

There are 15 residues in the CDR3. The germline CDR1 and CDR2 sequences are KGHSY and FQNENV. V shed 4 bases and J 5 bases; nucleotides not matched to a gene: 8. Expressed TCRB transcripts were sequenced, since all the RNA that had been isolated was reverse transcribed. The data were produced by immunoSEQ multiplex PCR, yet TCRdb's version contains in-frame clones alone and is incomplete. Altogether around 290,000 clones are present, 7.5% to 9.5% being singletons, with the ten largest covering roughly 0.94%. The source is a woman in her late teens or twenties in good health. The chain is built from TRBV16 and TRBJ2-7; 10 bases match TRBD1. The sequencing input was central memory CD4+ T cells from blood. The CDR3, as DNA: TGTGCCAGCAGCCCAGGGTTGGGACAGGGGAACGAGCAGTACTTC. Its protein product is CASSPGLGQGNEQYF.